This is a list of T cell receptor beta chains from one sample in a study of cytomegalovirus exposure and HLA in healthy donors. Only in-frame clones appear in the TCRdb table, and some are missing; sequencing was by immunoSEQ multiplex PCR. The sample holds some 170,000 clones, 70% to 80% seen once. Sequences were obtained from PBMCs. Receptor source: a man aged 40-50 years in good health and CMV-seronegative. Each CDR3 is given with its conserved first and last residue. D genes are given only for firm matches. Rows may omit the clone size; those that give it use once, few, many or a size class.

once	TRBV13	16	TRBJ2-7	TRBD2	TGTGCCAGCAGCTTAGGGCCTAGCGGGGGAAGGTGGGAGCAGTACTTC	CASSLGPSGGRWEQYF
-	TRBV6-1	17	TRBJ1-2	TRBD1	TGTGCCAGCAGTGACCCTTCAGACAGGGTAGGAGGCTATGGCTACACCTTC	CASSDPSDRVGGYGYTF
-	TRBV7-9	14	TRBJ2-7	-	TGTGCCAGCAGTCTCCAGGGGGGTTTATACGAGCAGTACTTC	CASSLQGGLYEQYF
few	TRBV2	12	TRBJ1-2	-	TGTGCCAGCAGTGTAGGGGGATATGGCTACACCTTC	CASSVGGYGYTF
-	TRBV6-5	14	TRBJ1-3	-	TGTGCCAGCAGAGCCCAAGTCTCTGGAAACACCATATATTTT	CASRAQVSGNTIYF
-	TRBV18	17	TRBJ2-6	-	TGTGCCAGCTCACCACTTGGCGGAGCCTCTGGGGCCAACGTCCTGACTTTC	CASSPLGGASGANVLTF
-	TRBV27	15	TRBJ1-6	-	TGTGCCAGCAGTTTTTCGGACAGTTGGGTTTCACCCCTCCACTTT	CASSFSDSWVSPLHF
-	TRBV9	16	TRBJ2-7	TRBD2	TGTGCCAGCAGCAGGGGTCTAGCGGGGGGGGTCTACGAGCAGTACTTC	CASSRGLAGGVYEQYF
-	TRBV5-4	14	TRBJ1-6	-	TGTGCCAGCAGCTTGGTCAGTGATGGTTCACCCCTCCACTTT	CASSLVSDGSPLHF
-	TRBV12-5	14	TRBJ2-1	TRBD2	TGTGCTAGTGGTTTGGGACTAGCGTACAATGAGCAGTTCTTC	CASGLGLAYNEQFF
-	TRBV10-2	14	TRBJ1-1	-	TGCGCCACCCGAAAGGGGACAATGAACACTGAAGCTTTCTTT	CATRKGTMNTEAFF
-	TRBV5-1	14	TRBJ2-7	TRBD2	TGCGCCAGCGGACAAGGGACTAGCGGTAACGAGCAGTACTTC	CASGQGTSGNEQYF
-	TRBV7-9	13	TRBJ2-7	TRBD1	TGTTCCAGCAGCTTGAGAGACAGGGTCGAGCAGTACTTC	CSSSLRDRVEQYF
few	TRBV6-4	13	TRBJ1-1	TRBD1	TGTGCCAGCAGTGACTCGGACAGGGGCGAGGCTTTCTTT	CASSDSDRGEAFF
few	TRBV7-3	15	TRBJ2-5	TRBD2	TGTGCCAGCAGCTATGCTAGCGGGGGAGACAAGACCCAGTACTTC	CASSYASGGDKTQYF
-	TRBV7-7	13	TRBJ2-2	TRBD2	TGTGCTAGCAGAGCGGGGGGGCGCGGGGAGCTGTTTTTT	CASRAGGRGELFF
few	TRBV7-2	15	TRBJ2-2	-	TGTGCCAGCAGCTCGCGCAGGGGCCTCACCGGGGAGCTGTTTTTT	CASSSRRGLTGELFF
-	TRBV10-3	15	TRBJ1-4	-	TGTGCCATCAGTGTTGGAGGGGTCAGTAATGAAAAACTGTTTTTT	CAISVGGVSNEKLFF
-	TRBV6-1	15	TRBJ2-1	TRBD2	TGTGCCAGCACCCTACTAGCGGGGGCCCTCAATGAGCAGTTCTTC	CASTLLAGALNEQFF
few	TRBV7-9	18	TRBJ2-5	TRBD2	TGTGCCAGCAGCTCGGCTGGACTAGCGGGGGTCCTGGGGGAGACCCAGTACTTC	CASSSAGLAGVLGETQYF
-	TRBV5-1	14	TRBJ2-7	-	TGCGCCAGCAGCTTGGTGCCAGGGGAGCGCGAGCAGTACTTC	CASSLVPGEREQYF
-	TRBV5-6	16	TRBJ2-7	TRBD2	TGTGCCAGCAGCCCCCCCACGGGACTAGCGGAATACGAGCAGTACTTC	CASSPPTGLAEYEQYF
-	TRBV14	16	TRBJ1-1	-	TGTGCCAGCAGCCGTAGACAATTTCGAGTCTCCACTGAAGCTTTCTTT	CASSRRQFRVSTEAFF
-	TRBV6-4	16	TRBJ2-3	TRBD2	TGTGCCAGCAGTGAAATAGCGGGGGGGCCGGTAGATACGCAGTATTTT	CASSEIAGGPVDTQYF
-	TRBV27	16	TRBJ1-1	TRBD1	TGTGCCAGCAGTAGGACCGGGACAGGGGGCAACACTGAAGCTTTCTTT	CASSRTGTGGNTEAFF
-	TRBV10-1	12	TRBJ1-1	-	TGCGCCAGCAGTGCCGGGAACACTGAAGCTTTCTTT	CASSAGNTEAFF
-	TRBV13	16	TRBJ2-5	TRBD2	TGTGCCAGCAGCTTCTCTAGCGGGGGGGCCCGGGAGACCCAGTACTTC	CASSFSSGGARETQYF
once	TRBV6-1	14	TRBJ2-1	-	TGTGCCAGCAGTTTGGGGGCTCTCTACAATGAGCAGTTCTTC	CASSLGALYNEQFF
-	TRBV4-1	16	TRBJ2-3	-	TGCGCCAGCGCCTATCGGGCTCCGAGGGGCACAGATACGCAGTATTTT	CASAYRAPRGTDTQYF
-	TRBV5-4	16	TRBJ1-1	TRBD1	TGTGCCAGCAGCCCCCGGACAGGGAGCATGAACACTGAAGCTTTCTTT	CASSPRTGSMNTEAFF
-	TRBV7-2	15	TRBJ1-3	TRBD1	TGTGCCAGCAGCCAAGACCGGACAGGGCTAAACACCATATATTTT	CASSQDRTGLNTIYF
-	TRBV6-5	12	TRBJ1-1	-	TGTGCCAGCAGTTACGACTATAATGAAGCTTTCTTT	CASSYDYNEAFF
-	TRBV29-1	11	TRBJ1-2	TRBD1	TGCAGCGTTGACAGGGGGCGCGGCTACACCTTC	CSVDRGRGYTF
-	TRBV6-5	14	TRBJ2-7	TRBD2	TGTGCCAGCAGGACTAGCGGGGGGGTCTACGAGCAGTACTTC	CASRTSGGVYEQYF
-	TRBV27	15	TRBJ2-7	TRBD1	TGTGCCAGCAGTCCCTTGACAGGGGGGGAGTACGAGCAGTACTTC	CASSPLTGGEYEQYF
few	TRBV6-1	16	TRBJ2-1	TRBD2	TGTGCCAGCAGTGCAACGCTTAGCGGGGGCTACAATGAGCAGTTCTTC	CASSATLSGGYNEQFF
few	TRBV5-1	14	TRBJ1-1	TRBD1	TGCGCCAGCAGCCTAGACCTCGGGACAGGGCGGGCTTTCTTT	CASSLDLGTGRAFF
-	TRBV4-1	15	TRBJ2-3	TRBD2	TGCGCCAGCAGCCGTGGGGGCGGGGGGCCAGATACGCAGTATTTT	CASSRGGGGPDTQYF
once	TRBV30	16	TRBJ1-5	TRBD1	TGTGCCTGGAGTGTTGGGACAGGGCGGAACAATCAGCCCCAGCATTTT	CAWSVGTGRNNQPQHF
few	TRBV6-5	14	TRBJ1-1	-	TGTGCCAGCAGTTACTCCGCCAGGGGCACTGAAGCTTTCTTT	CASSYSARGTEAFF